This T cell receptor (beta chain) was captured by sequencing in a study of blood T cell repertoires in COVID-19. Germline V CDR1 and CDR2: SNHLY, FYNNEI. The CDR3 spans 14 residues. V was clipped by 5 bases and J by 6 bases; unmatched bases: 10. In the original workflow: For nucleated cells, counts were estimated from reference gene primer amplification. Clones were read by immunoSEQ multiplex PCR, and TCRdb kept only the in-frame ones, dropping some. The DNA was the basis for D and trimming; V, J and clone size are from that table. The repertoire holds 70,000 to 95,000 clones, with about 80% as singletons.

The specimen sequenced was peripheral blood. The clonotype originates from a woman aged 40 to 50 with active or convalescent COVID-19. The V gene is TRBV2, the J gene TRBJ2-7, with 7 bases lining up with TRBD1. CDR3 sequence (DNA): TGTGCCAGCAGTCCGACAGGGAACCCGAGCGAGCAGTACTTC. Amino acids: CASSPTGNPSEQYF.